Here is one TCR beta chain with its context. Trimming left V 0 bases short and J 3 bases short, with 9 bases between. Germline CDR1 is SGHRS and CDR2 is YFSETQ. This CDR3 spans 14 amino acids. The data were obtained in a study of blood T cell repertoires in COVID-19. Profiling relied on immunoSEQ multiplex PCR, and the TCRdb table lists in-frame clones only, not all of them. This sample has 150,000 to 200,000 clones, with 85% to 90% found just once. The receptor comes from a man aged 18-30 years with active or convalescent COVID-19. The V and J genes are TRBV5-1 and TRBJ1-1; D unresolved. Sequencing was done on a sample of peripheral blood. CDR3 nucleotides: TGCGCCAGCAGCTTGGGTGGGCAATACACTGAAGCTTTCTTT. It codes for CASSLGGQYTEAFF. The variable domain in full, completed from reference TRBV5-1 and TRBJ1-1, reads KAGVTQTPRYLIKTRGQQVTLSCSPISGHRSVSWYQQTPGQGLQFLFEYFSETQRNKGNFPGRFSGRQFSNSRSEMNVSTLELGDSALYLCASSLGGQYTEAFFGQGTRLTVV.